The 20 T cell receptor beta chains listed next were all sequenced from one sample in a study of blood T cell repertoires in COVID-19. Assay: immunoSEQ multiplex PCR; the TCRdb copy retains only in-frame clones and omits some. The data show approximately 260,000 clones, 80% to 90% seen once. Sequencing used peripheral blood. These receptors all come from a woman in her 70s with acute or convalescent COVID-19.

In this sample, this clone is large (0.1 to 1%). V gene TRBV30 combines with J gene TRBJ1-1; D gene ambiguous. Between the trimmed V and J ends, which lost 5 bases and 0 bases, there was a span of 7 bases. CDR3 size: 12 residues. Germline V gives CDR1 GTSNPN, CDR2 SVGIG (reference sequence). This CDR3 reads CAWSKMNTEAFF. CDR3 DNA sequence: TGTGCCTGGTCCAAAATGAACACTGAAGCTTTCTTT. Full variable domain (rest looked up from reference TRBV30 and TRBJ1-1): SQTIHQWPATLVQPVGSPLSLECTVEGTSNPNLYWYRQAAGRGLQLLFYSVGIGQISSEVPQNLSASRPQDRQFILSSKKLLLSDSGFYLCAWSKMNTEAFFGQGTRLTVV.

This chain uses TRBV5-5 with TRBJ2-7; perhaps TRBD1 as D (5 bases). The V gene lost 4 bases and the J gene lost 3 bases, with 17 bases spanning the gap. Germline V gene data show CDR1 as SGHKS and CDR2 as YYEKEE (reference sequence). This CDR3 region has 15 residues. The CDR3 DNA is TGTGCCAGCAGCGGAGACGAGGCAGGGTACTACGAGCAGTACTTC. It yields the protein CASSGDEAGYYEQYF.

The sample holds one count of this clone. V gene TRBV7-2 combines with J gene TRBJ1-2; D ambiguous. With 0 bases removed from V and 8 bases from J, the gap between germline ends came to 10 bases. In germline, CDR1 is SGHTA, CDR2 FQGNSA. The CDR3 spans 13 residues. As DNA, the CDR3 is TGTGCCAGCAGCTTAGCCAGTGCCCCCGGCTACACCTTC. It codes for CASSLASAPGYTF.

The V call is TRBV30, the J call TRBJ1-1, with 11 bases aligning to TRBD1. Germline V gene sequence: CDR1 GTSNPN, CDR2 SVGIG (reference sequence). Unmatched junction bases numbered 6, after V lost 0 bases and J lost 9 bases. CDR3 length: 14 amino acids. This CDR3 is CAWSVPGTGGKAFF. CDR3 coding DNA: TGTGCCTGGAGTGTACCCGGGACAGGGGGTAAAGCTTTCTTT.

This clone occurred once. V gene TRBV12-3 or TRBV12-4 combines with J gene TRBJ1-2, with TRBD1 as a possible D gene (5 bases). The CDR3 has 13 residues. The ends were cut back, 7 bases at V and 4 bases at J, with 13 bases in the middle. As DNA, the CDR3 is TGTGCCAGCATATCGACAGCCTTCTATGGCTACACCTTC. Its translation is CASISTAFYGYTF.

This rearrangement joins TRBV7-9 to TRBJ1-1; tentatively, D is TRBD1 (5 bases). The germline CDR1 and CDR2 sequences are SEHNR and FQNEAQ (reference sequence). This CDR3 contains 14 residues. V was clipped by 5 bases and J by 3 bases, with 13 bases between them. In nucleotides, the CDR3 is TGTGCCAGCAGCCCTCGGGGGATTCACACTGAAGCTTTCTTT. Its protein is CASSPRGIHTEAFF.

The rearrangement joins TRBV6-6 to TRBJ2-3; 7 bases agree with TRBD1. J gave up 2 bases and V 6 bases, and 8 bases lay outside the gene matches. This CDR3 is 15 amino acids long. Germline CDR1 MNHNY, CDR2 SVGAGI (reference sequence). The DNA for the CDR3 is TGTGCCAGCAGGACCTGGGACAGTCACACAGATACGCAGTATTTT. This encodes CASRTWDSHTDTQYF.

V and J are TRBV6-5 and TRBJ1-1, with 10 bases fitting TRBD1. Germline V gene lookup returns CDR1 MNHEY and CDR2 SVGAGI. The CDR3 covers 13 residues. Trimming removed 10 bases from V and 6 bases from J; junction bases left unmatched: 8. The DNA of the CDR3 is TGTGCCACCCAGGACAGGGGGGATTCTGAAGCTTTCTTT. Its protein is CATQDRGDSEAFF.

The chain combines TRBV4-1 with TRBJ1-2; 9 nucleotides agree with TRBD1. V trimming: 0 bases; J trimming: 8 bases; junction bases outside the gene matches: 10. The CDR3 covers 16 residues. Germline V gives CDR1 MGHRA, CDR2 YSYEKL. CDR3 residues: CASSQDIGQGRSGYTF. In DNA, the CDR3 is TGCGCCAGCAGCCAAGATATAGGACAGGGGAGGAGCGGCTACACCTTC.

V gene TRBV19 combines with J gene TRBJ1-2; D call uncertain. The CDR3 is made up of 15 amino acids. The germline CDR1 and CDR2 sequences are LNHDA and SQIVND (reference sequence). Between the trimmed V and J ends, which lost 8 bases and 2 bases, there was a span of 18 bases. CDR3 nucleotides: TGTGCCAGTGATACCCGGCGAGGCGGGAACTATGGCTACACCTTC. Protein sequence: CASDTRRGGNYGYTF.

As regards this clone: Other DNA sequences in this specimen translate into the identical CDR3. The chain is built from TRBV10-1 and TRBJ2-1, with a tentative D call TRBD1 (5 bases). CDR3 length: 13 residues. Trimming shortened V by 2 bases and J by 6 bases, and 8 bases separated the two germline ends. Germline V lookup: CDR1 WNHNN, CDR2 SYGVQD (reference sequence). CDR3 loop: CASSEGASNEQFF. The CDR3 DNA reads TGCGCCAGCAGTGAGGGGGCTTCCAATGAGCAGTTCTTC.

The V call is TRBV5-6, the J call TRBJ1-1, with 9 bases matching TRBD1. CDR1 and CDR2 from the germline V gene are SGHDT and YYEEEE. The V and J ends lost 4 bases and 0 bases, in that order; junction bases with no gene match: 10. The length of the CDR3 is 17 residues. CDR3 coding DNA: TGTGCCAGCAGCATTGACAGGGGGGTGCGAATGAACACTGAAGCTTTCTTT. Protein: CASSIDRGVRMNTEAFF.

The rearrangement joins TRBV4-1 to TRBJ2-3; 8 bases fit TRBD2. CDR3 length: 17 amino acids. The junction had 11 bases not matched to a gene; V was cut back by 0 bases and J by 6 bases. The germline gives CDR1 MGHRA, CDR2 YSYEKL. The CDR3 nucleotides read TGCGCCAGCAGCCAAGATCAACGGACTAGCTGGGAGGATACGCAGTATTTT. This sequence encodes CASSQDQRTSWEDTQYF.

The CDR3 DNA follows: TGTGCCAGCAGCTTTAATAGCGGGGGGGCATTCGCGGGCGGGGAGCTGTTTTTT. This codes for CASSFNSGGAFAGGELFF. The V call is TRBV11-2, the J call TRBJ2-2, with 11 bases matching TRBD2. CDR3 size: 18 residues. Losses at the gene ends were 3 bases for V and 7 bases for J; bases not matched to a gene: 13. From germline, CDR1 is SGHAT and CDR2 FQNNGV.

In DNA form, the CDR3 reads TGTGCCAGCAGCCTCGGTCGGGGAGGGGGTTACAATGAGCAGTTCTTC. Its protein product is CASSLGRGGGYNEQFF. The chain has TRBV7-6 and TRBJ2-1; D is possibly TRBD2 (7 bases). Germline CDR1 reads SGHVS; CDR2 reads FNYEAQ. This CDR3 contains 16 residues. V was clipped by 5 bases and J by 4 bases, with 18 bases between them.

In the case of this clone: At one of its ends the junction is not consistent with the germline gene, which may arise from a read error. The chain employs TRBV11-3 and TRBJ1-2, with D perhaps matching TRBD1 (5 bases). There are 14 residues in the CDR3. Germline CDR1 and CDR2: SGHNT and YENEEA. The CDR3 coding sequence is TGTGCCAGCAGCACAGGAGACAGCAGGGCTTCGATCCACTTC. It encodes CASSTGDSRASIHF. The complete variable domain, with remaining parts taken from reference TRBV11-3 and TRBJ1-2, reads EAGVVQSPRYKIIEKKQPVAFWCNPISGHNTLYWYLQNLGQGPELLIRYENEEAVDDSQLPKDRFSAERLKGVDSTLKIQPAELGDSAVYLCASSTGDSRASIHFGSGTRLTVV.

The chain has TRBV6-5 and TRBJ1-2; 8 bases line up with TRBD1. The germline V gene has CDR1 MNHEY and CDR2 SVGAGI. V shed 5 bases and J 2 bases; nucleotides not matched to a gene: 7. The CDR3 is 15 amino acids. DNA for the CDR3: TGTGCCAGCAGTACCCCCCGGACAGGGAACTATGGCTACACCTTC. Translated, it gives CASSTPRTGNYGYTF.

Worth noting for this clone: This same CDR3 is encoded by further DNA sequences in the sample. The chain uses TRBV11-2 and TRBJ2-2; 7 bases are a match to TRBD1. CDR3 size: 16 residues. V trimming: 5 bases; J trimming: 0 bases; junction bases outside the gene matches: 6. In germline, CDR1 is SGHAT, CDR2 FQNNGV. CDR3 amino acids: CASSPRDSSNTGELFF. The CDR3 DNA is TGTGCCAGCAGCCCCCGGGACAGCTCGAACACCGGGGAGCTGTTTTTT.

The chain couples TRBV11-3 to TRBJ2-1, with TRBD2 as a possible D gene (5 bases). The CDR3 has 15 amino acids. Germline V lookup: CDR1 SGHNT, CDR2 YENEEA. The V and J ends lost 5 bases and 4 bases respectively, with 15 bases between them. In DNA, the CDR3 is TGTGCCAGCAGCCGGGGATCCCCCTCGTACAATGAGCAGTTCTTC. This encodes CASSRGSPSYNEQFF.

This rearrangement joins TRBV6-5 to TRBJ1-5, with 7 positions matching TRBD1. V lost 6 bases to trimming and J lost 0 bases; unmatched junction nucleotides: 5. The CDR3 loop spans 15 amino acids. Germline V gene lookup returns CDR1 MNHEY and CDR2 SVGAGI. This CDR3 reads CASRVDRDSNQPQHF. The CDR3 region has the DNA TGTGCCAGCAGGGTAGACAGGGATAGCAATCAGCCCCAGCATTTT.